One sample yielded the 10 T cell receptor beta chains listed below, sequenced in a study of T-cell memory formation after mild COVID-19. From the 5' RACE reads, TCRdb called clonotypes with MiXCR, one entry per CDR3 protein. The sample gives 200,000 or so distinct CDR3 sequences, more than 15% of which show up once; 2% to 2.5% is in the top ten. The material sequenced was PBMCs or a T cell subset sorted from them (not recorded which). The receptors shown here come from an adult woman who had mild COVID-19 (a few samples of this study predate the infection). Cell type and time point are not known.

This clonotype occurred a few times. This rearrangement joins TRBV5-1 to TRBJ1-1; D is uncertain. V was shortened by 0 bases and J by 2 bases, with 8 bases between the two germline ends. Germline CDR1 and CDR2: SGHRS and YFSETQ. The CDR3 totals 14 residues. CDR3 in amino acids: CASSLEAGNTEAFF. The DNA for the CDR3 is TGCGCCAGCAGCTTGGAGGCGGGTAACACTGAAGCTTTCTTT.

This clonotype has more than one count but fewer than ten. The chain recombines TRBV7-9 with TRBJ1-1, with TRBD1 matching 11 bases. This CDR3 contains 16 residues. Germline V CDR1 and CDR2: SEHNR, FQNEAQ (reference sequence). The V gene end was trimmed by 5 bases and the J gene end by 3 bases; junction bases not matched to a gene: 8. CDR3 nucleotide sequence: TGTGCCAGCAGCCTCCGGACAGGGGGCAGGGACACTGAAGCTTTCTTT. It is translated as CASSLRTGGRDTEAFF.

This clonotype was observed a few times. J is TRBJ2-7 and V is TRBV4-3; no clear D gene. This CDR3 is built from 14 residues. Trimming removed 0 bases at V and 1 base at J, with 7 bases between. CDR1 and CDR2 from the germline V gene are LGHNA and YSLEER. The CDR3 DNA reads TGCGCCAGCAGCCAAGAATTACAGTCCTACGAGCAGTACTTC. Translated, it gives CASSQELQSYEQYF.

This clonotype has a handful of counts. This sequence joins TRBV12-3 or TRBV12-4 and TRBJ2-7; 9 bases are shared with TRBD1. CDR3 size: 13 residues. Trimming took 1 base from V and 6 from J; bases not matched to a gene: 1. The CDR3 spells CASSLGTGAEQYF. The CDR3 bases are TGTGCCAGCAGTTTAGGGACAGGGGCCGAGCAGTACTTC.

The table lists this clonotype with a few counts. The chain is built from TRBV7-9 and TRBJ2-3; 8 nucleotides match TRBD2. Per the germline V gene, CDR1 is SEHNR and CDR2 is FQNEAQ (reference sequence). Trimming at V came to 4 bases and at J to 2 bases, leaving 23 bases not matched to a gene. The CDR3 totals 21 residues. The CDR3 reads CASSSRGSMSAGGPPTDTQYF. DNA for the CDR3: TGTGCCAGCAGCTCCCGAGGATCAATGTCTGCGGGAGGACCCCCCACAGATACGCAGTATTTT.

This clonotype has more than one count but fewer than ten. The chain carries TRBV12-3 or TRBV12-4 and TRBJ2-7; TRBD1 matches at 10 bases. J lost 3 bases, V lost 4 bases, and 27 bases had no gene match. The CDR3 has 22 residues. The CDR3 is CASSSGQGIFGREVTSGYEQYF. CDR3 bases: TGTGCCAGCAGTTCGGGACAGGGGATCTTTGGAAGAGAGGTTACTTCGGGCTACGAGCAGTACTTC.

The V and J genes are TRBV5-5 and TRBJ2-7, with TRBD2 matching over 8 bases. Germline CDR1 and CDR2: SGHKS and YYEKEE (reference sequence). V lost 2 bases, J lost 6 bases, and 10 bases stayed unmatched. The CDR3 runs 15 residues. DNA for the CDR3: TGTGCCAGCAGCTTAATTACGGGAGGGCATGGCGAGCAGTACTTC. It yields the protein CASSLITGGHGEQYF.

This clonotype has more than one count but fewer than ten. The J gene is TRBJ2-7, the V gene TRBV10-3; 12 nucleotides agree with TRBD2. Germline CDR1 and CDR2: ENHRY and SYGVKD. The CDR3 extends over 14 amino acids. V trimming: 3 bases; J trimming: 6 bases; junction bases outside the gene matches: 3. The CDR3, as DNA: TGTGCCATCAGTGATTCTAGCGGGAGGGCCGAGCAGTACTTC. Its translation is CAISDSSGRAEQYF.

V and J are TRBV5-1 and TRBJ2-2; 8 positions match TRBD1. Germline CDR1 SGHRS, CDR2 YFSETQ. This CDR3 spans 15 amino acids. V trimming: 4 bases; J trimming: 5 bases; junction bases outside the gene matches: 7. The CDR3 nucleotides are TGCGCCAGCAGCGTGCAGGGACAGGAAACCGGGGAGCTGTTTTTT. This codes for CASSVQGQETGELFF.

The table lists this clonotype with a few counts. This chain uses TRBV27 with TRBJ1-1; the match to TRBD1 covers 8 bases. Germline trimming cut 4 bases from V and 5 bases from J; bases unmatched to any gene: 9. This CDR3 spans 15 amino acids. Germline values: CDR1 MNHEY, CDR2 SMNVEV (reference sequence). The CDR3 nucleotides are TGTGCCAGCAGTTCCCGACAGGGGAAACGGACTGAAGCTTTCTTT. Its protein product is CASSSRQGKRTEAFF.